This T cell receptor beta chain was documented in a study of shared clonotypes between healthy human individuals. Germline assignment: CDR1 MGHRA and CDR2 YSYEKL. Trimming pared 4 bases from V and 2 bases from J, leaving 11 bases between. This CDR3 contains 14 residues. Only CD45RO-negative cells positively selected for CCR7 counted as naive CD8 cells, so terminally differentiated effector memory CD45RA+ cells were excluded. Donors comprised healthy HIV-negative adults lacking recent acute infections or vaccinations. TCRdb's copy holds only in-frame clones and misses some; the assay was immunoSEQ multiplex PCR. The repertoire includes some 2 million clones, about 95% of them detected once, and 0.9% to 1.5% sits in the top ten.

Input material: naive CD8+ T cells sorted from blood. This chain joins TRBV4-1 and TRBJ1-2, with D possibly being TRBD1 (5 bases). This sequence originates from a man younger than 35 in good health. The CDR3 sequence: CASSREDTNYGYTF. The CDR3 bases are TGCGCCAGCAGCCGAGAGGACACAAACTATGGCTACACCTTC.